These 18 T cell receptor beta chains share one sample of origin, sequenced in a study of T cells in localized non-small cell lung cancer. Repertoires were generated with immunoSEQ multiplex PCR, while TCRdb's copy carries only in-frame clones and drops some. The sample records 4,500 or so clones, around 41% being singletons. The specimen comprised lung tumor tissue, sampled before any cancer treatment. The source of these receptors is a woman between 35 and 70 years old with stage I lung adenocarcinoma.

With regard to this clone: The same CDR3 is also encoded by other DNA sequences in this sample. The V and J genes are TRBV18 and TRBJ1-1, with a possible D match to TRBD1 (5 bases). Trimming left V 3 bases short and J 1 base short, with 12 bases between. The CDR3 is made up of 15 amino acids. The germline gives CDR1 KGHSH, CDR2 LQKENI. The CDR3: CASSPLGPGNTEAFF. DNA for the CDR3: TGTGCCAGCTCACCTCTGGGGCCTGGGAACACTGAAGCTTTCTTT.

The chain is built from TRBV28 and TRBJ2-7; D gene ambiguous. The CDR3 contains 15 residues. V was cut by 5 bases and J by 3 bases, with 17 bases left in between. CDR1 and CDR2 (germline): MDHEN, SYDVKM. For the CDR3, the DNA is TGTGCCAGCAGTCTCTTCTATCCCATGGTCTACGAGCAGTACTTC. Encoded protein: CASSLFYPMVYEQYF.

This clone appeared a few times. The V gene is TRBV11-3, the J gene TRBJ1-1; possibly TRBD1 for D (6 bases). Trimming left V 4 bases short and J 4 bases short, with 19 bases between. The CDR3 is made up of 16 amino acids. CDR1 and CDR2 from the germline V gene are SGHNT and YENEEA. CDR3 in amino acids: CASSSGGLGGSTEAFF. The CDR3 region has the DNA TGTGCCAGCAGCTCCGGGGGCCTTGGTGGGAGCACTGAAGCTTTCTTT.

This chain connects TRBV15 to TRBJ2-3; perhaps TRBD2 as D (6 bases). Trimming pared 0 bases from V and 5 bases from J, leaving 21 bases between. Germline assignment: CDR1 LNHNV and CDR2 YYDKDF (reference sequence). This CDR3 comprises 18 residues. In DNA form, the CDR3 reads TGTGCCACCAGCAGAGAGCGTGCAGGCCCTTTGGGGGGAGATACGCAGTATTTT. Protein: CATSRERAGPLGGDTQYF.

This chain joins TRBV5-1 and TRBJ2-3; the match to TRBD2 covers 7 bases. V was clipped by 7 bases and J by 2 bases; unmatched bases: 7. Germline V gene lookup returns CDR1 SGHRS and CDR2 YFSETQ. The CDR3 loop spans 14 amino acids. In DNA form, the CDR3 reads TGCGCCAGCGCTCGGGGGGTCCTCACAGATACGCAGTATTTT. Translated: CASARGVLTDTQYF.

The table lists this clone with a few counts. The chain links TRBV2 to TRBJ1-1; 9 bases are a match to TRBD1. The germline CDR1 and CDR2 sequences are SNHLY and FYNNEI. Unmatched junction bases numbered 10, after V lost 6 bases and J lost 8 bases. The CDR3 sequence is 14 residues long. The CDR3 DNA reads TGTGCCAGCAGCGGGGGGACCGGGACAGGGGAAGCTTTCTTT. Protein: CASSGGTGTGEAFF.

The chain is built from TRBV18 and TRBJ1-2, with no clear D. The CDR3 consists of 13 residues. Looked up from germline, CDR1 is KGHSH and CDR2 is LQKENI. Trimming stripped 2 bases from V and 6 bases from J, with 10 bases between. The CDR3: CASSPELLNGYTF. CDR3 nucleotide sequence: TGTGCCAGCTCACCAGAATTATTAAATGGCTACACCTTC.

This clone was seen a single time. The CDR3: CASSSGNTEAFF. For the CDR3, the DNA is TGTGCCAGCAGTTCAGGTAACACTGAAGCTTTCTTT. The chain joins TRBV28 to TRBJ1-1; D is unresolved. The CDR3 extends over 12 amino acids. Germline V gene sequence: CDR1 MDHEN, CDR2 SYDVKM. Trimming removed 4 bases from V and 2 bases from J, with 5 bases in between.

This clone showed up just a few times. This sequence joins TRBV6-8 and TRBJ2-1; TRBD1 matches at 10 bases. After removal of 6 bases from V and 6 bases from J, the junction contained 5 bases not matched to a gene. The CDR3 runs to 14 residues. The germline V gene encodes CDR1 MNHGY and CDR2 SAAAGT. The CDR3 nucleotides are TGTGCCAGCAGACCGGGACAGGGGTTCAATGAGCAGTTCTTC. Amino acids: CASRPGQGFNEQFF.

In nucleotides, the CDR3 is TGTGCCAGCAGCCCCGACTTTTGGAGATCATGGGACTCTGGGGCCAACGTCCTGACTTTC. The encoded protein is CASSPDFWRSWDSGANVLTF. The chain carries TRBV28 and TRBJ2-6; no definite D call. V was clipped by 6 bases and J by 0 bases, with 24 bases between them. There are 20 residues in the CDR3. Germline V CDR1 and CDR2: MDHEN, SYDVKM. Full variable domain (rest looked up from reference TRBV28 and TRBJ2-6): DVKVTQSSRYLVKRTGEKVFLECVQDMDHENMFWYRQDPGLGLRLIYFSYDVKMKEKGDIPEGYSVSREKKERFSLILESASTNQTSMYLCASSPDFWRSWDSGANVLTFGAGSRLTVL.

This clone was seen only a few times. The chain couples TRBV29-1 to TRBJ2-7; TRBD1 aligns across 9 bases. This CDR3 comprises 13 residues. CDR1 and CDR2 (germline): SQVTM, ANQGSEA. The trim removed 7 bases at V and 7 bases at J, leaving 11 bases unmatched. The CDR3 loop reads CSAKGQGVGEQYF. CDR3 nucleotides: TGCAGCGCGAAGGGACAGGGCGTAGGAGAGCAGTACTTC.

V usage is TRBV30 and J usage is TRBJ1-2; D ambiguous. The CDR3 is made up of 11 amino acids. Germline CDR1 reads GTSNPN; CDR2 reads SVGIG (reference sequence). V gave up 1 base and J gave up 7 bases, with 7 bases separating them. CDR3 residues: CAWSDSGGYTF. DNA of the CDR3: TGTGCCTGGAGTGACAGTGGTGGCTACACCTTC.

The chain has TRBV28 and TRBJ1-2; the match to TRBD1 covers 11 bases. Per germline, CDR1 MDHEN and CDR2 SYDVKM. The CDR3 is 14 amino acids. V dropped 6 bases and J dropped 7; count of bases not matched to a gene: 7. CDR3 loop: CASSSGQGASGYTF. The DNA for the CDR3 is TGTGCCAGCAGCTCCGGACAGGGGGCGAGTGGCTACACCTTC.

This clone was counted between two and nine times. The V and J genes are TRBV10-3 and TRBJ1-1; possibly TRBD1 for D (6 bases). CDR3 length: 15 residues. Trimming removed 10 bases at V and 2 bases at J, with 20 bases between. Germline values: CDR1 ENHRY, CDR2 SYGVKD. CDR3 region: CASPSDNRANTEAFF. For the CDR3, the DNA is TGTGCCAGCCCTAGTGATAACAGGGCAAACACTGAAGCTTTCTTT.

This chain connects TRBV28 to TRBJ1-1, with a possible D match to TRBD1 (6 bases). In germline, CDR1 is MDHEN, CDR2 SYDVKM. Trimming removed 8 bases from V and 4 bases from J, with 14 bases in between. CDR3 length equals 13 residues. CDR3 in amino acids: CASYRVGGTEAFF. The CDR3 DNA reads TGTGCCAGCTACAGGGTCGGGGGCACTGAAGCTTTCTTT.

V is TRBV10-2 and J is TRBJ2-1; D call uncertain. The CDR3 runs 12 residues. CDR1 and CDR2 (germline): WSHSY, SAAADI. V dropped 8 bases and J dropped 6 bases, with 11 bases sitting between them. CDR3 coding DNA: TGCGCCAGCTCGGGTTTCCTCAATGAGCAGTTCTTC. This encodes CASSGFLNEQFF.

This clone was seen a single time. This chain joins TRBV29-1 and TRBJ1-2; 8 nucleotides agree with TRBD1. The ends lost 7 bases at V and 6 bases at J; junction bases unmatched: 10. Germline CDR1 is SQVTM and CDR2 is ANQGSEA. The CDR3 covers 13 residues. The CDR3 spells CSARQGAGDGYTF. The CDR3 nucleotides read TGCAGCGCACGGCAGGGGGCAGGCGATGGCTACACCTTC. Together with reference TRBV29-1 and TRBJ1-2, the CDR3 gives the full variable domain: SAVISQKPSRDICQRGTSLTIQCQVDSQVTMMFWYRQQPGQSLTLIATANQGSEATYESGFVIDKFPISRPNLTFSTLTVSNMSPEDSSIYLCSARQGAGDGYTFGSGTRLTVV.

The gene calls are TRBV27 and TRBJ1-1; tentative D call: TRBD1 (5 bases). Trimming left V 4 bases short and J 10 bases short, with 16 bases between. The CDR3 loop spans 13 amino acids. The germline V gene has CDR1 MNHEY and CDR2 SMNVEV (reference sequence). As DNA, the CDR3 is TGTGCCAGCAGTTCTAGTCCGGGGGGGACAGCTTTCTTT. Translating it yields CASSSSPGGTAFF.